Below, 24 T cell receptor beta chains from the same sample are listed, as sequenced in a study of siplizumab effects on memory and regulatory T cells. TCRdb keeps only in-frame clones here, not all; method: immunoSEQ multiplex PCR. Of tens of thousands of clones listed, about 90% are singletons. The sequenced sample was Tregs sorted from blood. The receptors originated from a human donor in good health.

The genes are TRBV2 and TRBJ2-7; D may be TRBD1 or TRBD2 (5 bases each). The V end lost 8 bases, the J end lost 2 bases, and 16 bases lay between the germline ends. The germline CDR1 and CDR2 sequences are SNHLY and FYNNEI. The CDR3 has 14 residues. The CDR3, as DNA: TGTGCCAGCCAGGGCCGGGGCCTCACCTACGAGCAGTACTTC. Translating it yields CASQGRGLTYEQYF.

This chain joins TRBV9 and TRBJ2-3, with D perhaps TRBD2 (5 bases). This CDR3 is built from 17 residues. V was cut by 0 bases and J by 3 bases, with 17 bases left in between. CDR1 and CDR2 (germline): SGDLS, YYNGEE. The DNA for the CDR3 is TGTGCCAGCAGCGTAGCTCGTCCCGGGATTAGGACAGATACGCAGTATTTT. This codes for CASSVARPGIRTDTQYF.

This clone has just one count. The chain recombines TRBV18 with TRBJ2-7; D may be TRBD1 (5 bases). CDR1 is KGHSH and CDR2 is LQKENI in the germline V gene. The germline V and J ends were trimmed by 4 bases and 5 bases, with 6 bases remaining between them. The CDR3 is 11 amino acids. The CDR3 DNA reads TGTGCCAGCTCACTAGGGGACGAGCAGTACTTC. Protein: CASSLGDEQYF.

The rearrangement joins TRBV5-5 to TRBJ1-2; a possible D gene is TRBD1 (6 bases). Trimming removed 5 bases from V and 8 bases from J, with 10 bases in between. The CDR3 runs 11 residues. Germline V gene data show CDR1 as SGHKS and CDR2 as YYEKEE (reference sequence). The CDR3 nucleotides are TGTGCCAGCAGGGCGGGGGGCGGCTACACCTTC. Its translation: CASRAGGGYTF.

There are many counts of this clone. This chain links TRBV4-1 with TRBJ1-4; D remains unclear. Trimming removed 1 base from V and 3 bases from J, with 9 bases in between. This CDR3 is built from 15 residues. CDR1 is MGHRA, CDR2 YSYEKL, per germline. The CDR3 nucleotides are TGCGCCAGCAGCCAAGCTTTTGGGGCTAATGAAAAACTGTTTTTT. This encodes CASSQAFGANEKLFF.

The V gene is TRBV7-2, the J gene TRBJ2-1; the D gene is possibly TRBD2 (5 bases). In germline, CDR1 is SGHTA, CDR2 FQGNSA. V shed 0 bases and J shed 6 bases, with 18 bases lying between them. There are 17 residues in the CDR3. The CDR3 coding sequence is TGTGCCAGCAGCTTAGCGCTCGGAGGTACGAGACCCAATGAGCAGTTCTTC. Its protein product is CASSLALGGTRPNEQFF.

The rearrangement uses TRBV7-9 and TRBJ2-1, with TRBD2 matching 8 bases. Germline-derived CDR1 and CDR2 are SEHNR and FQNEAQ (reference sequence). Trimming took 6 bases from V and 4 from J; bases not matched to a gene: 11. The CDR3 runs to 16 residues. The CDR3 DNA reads TGTGCCAGCAGTACCGGAGGCCTAGCGGGTTACAATGAGCAGTTCTTC. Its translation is CASSTGGLAGYNEQFF.

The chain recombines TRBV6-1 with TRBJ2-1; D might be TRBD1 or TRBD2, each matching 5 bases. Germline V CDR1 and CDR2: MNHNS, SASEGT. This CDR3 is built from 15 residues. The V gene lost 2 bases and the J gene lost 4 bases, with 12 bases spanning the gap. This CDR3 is CASSEFRDRYNEQFF. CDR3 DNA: TGTGCCAGCAGTGAATTTCGGGACCGGTACAATGAGCAGTTCTTC.

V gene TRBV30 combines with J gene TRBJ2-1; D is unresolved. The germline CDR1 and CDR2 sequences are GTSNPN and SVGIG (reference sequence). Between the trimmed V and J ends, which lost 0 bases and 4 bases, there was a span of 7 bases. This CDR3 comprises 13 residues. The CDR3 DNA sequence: TGTGCCTGGAGTGTTGGTCTTTACAATGAGCAGTTCTTC. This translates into CAWSVGLYNEQFF. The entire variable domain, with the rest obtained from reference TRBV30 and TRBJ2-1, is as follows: SQTIHQWPATLVQPVGSPLSLECTVEGTSNPNLYWYRQAAGRGLQLLFYSVGIGQISSEVPQNLSASRPQDRQFILSSKKLLLSDSGFYLCAWSVGLYNEQFFGPGTRLTVL.

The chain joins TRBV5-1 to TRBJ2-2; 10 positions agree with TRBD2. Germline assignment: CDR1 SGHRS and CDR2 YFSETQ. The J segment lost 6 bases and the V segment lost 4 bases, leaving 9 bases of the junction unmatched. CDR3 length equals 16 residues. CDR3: CASSPRVAGGSGELFF. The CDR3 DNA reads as TGCGCCAGCAGCCCCCGGGTAGCGGGAGGTTCCGGGGAGCTGTTTTTT.

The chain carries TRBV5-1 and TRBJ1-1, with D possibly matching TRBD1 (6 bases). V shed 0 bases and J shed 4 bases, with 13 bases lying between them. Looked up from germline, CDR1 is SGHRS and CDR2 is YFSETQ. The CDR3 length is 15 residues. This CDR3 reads CASSLAGGLVTEAFF. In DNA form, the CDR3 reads TGCGCCAGCAGCTTGGCTGGGGGGCTGGTCACTGAAGCTTTCTTT.

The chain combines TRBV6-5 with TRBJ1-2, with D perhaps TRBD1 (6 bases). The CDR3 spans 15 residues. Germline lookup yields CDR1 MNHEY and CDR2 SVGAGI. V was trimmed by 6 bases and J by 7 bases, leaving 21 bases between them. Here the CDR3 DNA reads TGTGCCAGCAGACCCCGGGACACGGGCCGGAGTGGCTACACCTTC. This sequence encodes CASRPRDTGRSGYTF.

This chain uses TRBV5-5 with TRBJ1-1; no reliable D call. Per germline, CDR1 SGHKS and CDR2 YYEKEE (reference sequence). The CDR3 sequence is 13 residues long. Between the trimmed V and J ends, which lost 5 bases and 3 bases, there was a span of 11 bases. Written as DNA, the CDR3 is TGTGCCAGCAGGTCAACCCGGGACACTGAAGCTTTCTTT. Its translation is CASRSTRDTEAFF.

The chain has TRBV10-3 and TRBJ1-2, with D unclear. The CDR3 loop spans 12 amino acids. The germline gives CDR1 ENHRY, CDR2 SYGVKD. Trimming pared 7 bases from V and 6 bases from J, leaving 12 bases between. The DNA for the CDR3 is TGTGCCATCATGCAGACGGGTGATGGCTACACCTTC. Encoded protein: CAIMQTGDGYTF.

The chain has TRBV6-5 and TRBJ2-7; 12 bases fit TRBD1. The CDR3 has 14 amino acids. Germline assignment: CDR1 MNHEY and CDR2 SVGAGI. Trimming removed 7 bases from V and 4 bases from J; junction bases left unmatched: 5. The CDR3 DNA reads TGTGCCAGCATCCGGGACAGGGGGCAGTACGAGCAGTACTTC. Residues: CASIRDRGQYEQYF.

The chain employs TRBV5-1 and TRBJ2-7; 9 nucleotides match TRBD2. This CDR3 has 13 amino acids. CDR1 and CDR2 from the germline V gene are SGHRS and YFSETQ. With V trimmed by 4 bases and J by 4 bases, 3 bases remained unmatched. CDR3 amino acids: CASSIAGAYEQYF. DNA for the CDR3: TGCGCCAGCAGCATAGCGGGGGCGTACGAGCAGTACTTC. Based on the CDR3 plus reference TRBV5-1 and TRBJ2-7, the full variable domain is KAGVTQTPRYLIKTRGQQVTLSCSPISGHRSVSWYQQTPGQGLQFLFEYFSETQRNKGNFPGRFSGRQFSNSRSEMNVSTLELGDSALYLCASSIAGAYEQYFGPGTRLTVT.

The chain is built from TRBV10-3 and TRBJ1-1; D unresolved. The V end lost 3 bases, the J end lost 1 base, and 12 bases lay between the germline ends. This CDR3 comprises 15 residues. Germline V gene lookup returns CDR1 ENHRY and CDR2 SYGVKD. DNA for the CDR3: TGTGCCATCAGTGAACGGAGTTGGAAGAACACTGAAGCTTTCTTT. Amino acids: CAISERSWKNTEAFF.

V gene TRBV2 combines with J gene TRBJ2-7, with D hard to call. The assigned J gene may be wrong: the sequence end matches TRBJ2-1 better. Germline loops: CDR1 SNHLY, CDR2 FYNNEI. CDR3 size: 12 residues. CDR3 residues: CASRGSDNEQFF. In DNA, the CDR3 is TGTGCCAGCAGAGGATCGGACAATGAGCAGTTCTTC.

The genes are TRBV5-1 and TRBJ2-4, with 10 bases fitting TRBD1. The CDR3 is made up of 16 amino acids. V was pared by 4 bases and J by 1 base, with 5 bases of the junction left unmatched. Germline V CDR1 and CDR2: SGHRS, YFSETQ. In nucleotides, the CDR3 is TGCGCCAGCAGCCCGGGGACAGGGGTCGCCAAAAACATTCAGTACTTC. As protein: CASSPGTGVAKNIQYF.

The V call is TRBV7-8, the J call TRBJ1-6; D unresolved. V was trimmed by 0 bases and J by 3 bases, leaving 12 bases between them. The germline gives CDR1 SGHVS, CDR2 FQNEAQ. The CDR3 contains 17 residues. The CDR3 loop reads CASSLASGPFYNSPLHF. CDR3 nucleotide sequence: TGTGCCAGCAGCTTAGCATCAGGACCTTTCTATAATTCACCCCTCCACTTT.

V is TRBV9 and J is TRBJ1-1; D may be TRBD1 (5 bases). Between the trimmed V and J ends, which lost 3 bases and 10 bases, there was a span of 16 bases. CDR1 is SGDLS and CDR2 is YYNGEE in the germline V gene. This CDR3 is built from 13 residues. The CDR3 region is CASSGNQGRLAFF. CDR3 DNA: TGTGCCAGCAGCGGTAACCAGGGAAGGCTAGCTTTCTTT.

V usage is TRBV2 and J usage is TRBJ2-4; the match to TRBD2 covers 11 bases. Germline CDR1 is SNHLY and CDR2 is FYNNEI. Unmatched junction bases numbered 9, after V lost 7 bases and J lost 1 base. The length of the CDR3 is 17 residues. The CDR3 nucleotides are TGTGCCAGCAACATTCTAGCGGGAGGAACGGCCAAAAACATTCAGTACTTC. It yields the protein CASNILAGGTAKNIQYF.

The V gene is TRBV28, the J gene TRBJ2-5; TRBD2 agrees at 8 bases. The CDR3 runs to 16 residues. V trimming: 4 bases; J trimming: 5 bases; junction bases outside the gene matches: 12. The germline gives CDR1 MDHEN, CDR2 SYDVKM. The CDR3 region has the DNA TGTGCCAGCAGTTCCCTCCCCGGGAGGGCTCAGGAGACCCAGTACTTC. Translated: CASSSLPGRAQETQYF.

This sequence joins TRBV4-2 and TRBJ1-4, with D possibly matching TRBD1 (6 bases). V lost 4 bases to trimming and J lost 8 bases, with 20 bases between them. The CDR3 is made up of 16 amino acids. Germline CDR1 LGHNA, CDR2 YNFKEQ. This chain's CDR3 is CASSRVRTADREKLFF. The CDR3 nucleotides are TGTGCCAGCAGCCGAGTAAGGACAGCCGATAGGGAAAAACTGTTTTTT.